The 6 T cell receptor beta chains listed next were all sequenced from one sample in a study of regulatory T cells in long-lasting Graves disease. To make TCR beta libraries, researchers used iRepertoire HTBI primers and Arm-PCR of CDR3 regions. MiXCR was run by TCRdb on the multiplex PCR reads, yielding one entry per CDR3 protein. The sample records over 450,000 distinct CDR3 sequences, 12% being singletons. The time point here: newly diagnosed GD, antithyroid drugs for less than 3 months. Construction of the TCR library relied on RNA isolated from PBMCs. In addition, the sample was reused for a study of T cells in Graves' hyperthyroidism and ophthalmopathy.

The source material was peripheral blood mononuclear cells (PBMCs), sampled at new diagnosis, from a patient treated with antithyroid drugs. The source is a woman in her 30s with Graves disease.

The rearrangement joins TRBV20-1 to TRBJ2-2; TRBD2 might be the D (6 bases). Per germline, CDR1 DFQATT and CDR2 SNEGSKA (reference sequence). The CDR3 sequence is 13 residues long. V was shortened by 3 bases and J by 5 bases, with 10 bases between the two germline ends. The CDR3 spells CSASGSGTGELFF. In DNA form, the CDR3 reads TGCAGTGCTAGCGGGAGTGGTACCGGGGAGCTGTTTTTT.

This clonotype was observed many times. The gene calls are TRBV20-1 and TRBJ1-2, with no clear D. In germline, CDR1 is DFQATT, CDR2 SNEGSKA (reference sequence). The CDR3 loop spans 13 amino acids. V was clipped by 0 bases and J by 3 bases, with 8 bases between them. CDR3 loop: CSAREGFYYGYTF. DNA for the CDR3: TGCAGTGCTAGAGAGGGTTTTTACTATGGCTACACCTTC.

This clonotype appeared many times. The chain joins TRBV20-1 to TRBJ2-1, with 9 bases that match TRBD1. CDR1 is DFQATT, CDR2 SNEGSKA, per germline (reference sequence). V dropped 5 bases and J dropped 7; count of bases not matched to a gene: 9. The CDR3 extends over 14 amino acids. As DNA, the CDR3 is TGCAGTGCTCTCGACAGGGGGTTTGTGAATGAGCAGTTCTTC. This encodes CSALDRGFVNEQFF.

CDR3 sequence: CASSSTFLGVYEQYF. DNA for the CDR3: TGTGCCAGCAGCTCTACGTTCCTAGGGGTCTACGAGCAGTACTTC. The rearrangement links TRBV28 to TRBJ2-5; D is possibly TRBD1 (5 bases). The J call could be wrong; TRBJ2-7 is a better fit for the DNA end. Germline V lookup: CDR1 MDHEN, CDR2 SYDVKM. This CDR3 has 15 residues.

This clonotype was counted at least ten times. V usage is TRBV3-1 and J usage is TRBJ2-1; no firm D call. With 4 bases removed from V and 6 bases from J, the gap between germline ends came to 10 bases. CDR1 is LGHDT and CDR2 is YNNKEL in the germline V gene (reference sequence). There are 13 residues in the CDR3. CDR3 loop: CASSLISGNEQFF. As DNA, the CDR3 is TGTGCCAGCAGCCTTATCAGTGGCAATGAGCAGTTCTTC.

This clonotype was seen at least ten times. The gene calls are TRBV10-1 and TRBJ2-7; D might be TRBD1 (5 bases). The germline V gene has CDR1 WNHNN and CDR2 SYGVQD (reference sequence). Deletions cut 11 bases from V and 2 bases from J, with 16 bases between. The CDR3 loop spans 13 amino acids. The CDR3 DNA follows: TGCGCCGGCCACAGGCTTACTACCTACGAGCAGTACTTC. It encodes CAGHRLTTYEQYF.